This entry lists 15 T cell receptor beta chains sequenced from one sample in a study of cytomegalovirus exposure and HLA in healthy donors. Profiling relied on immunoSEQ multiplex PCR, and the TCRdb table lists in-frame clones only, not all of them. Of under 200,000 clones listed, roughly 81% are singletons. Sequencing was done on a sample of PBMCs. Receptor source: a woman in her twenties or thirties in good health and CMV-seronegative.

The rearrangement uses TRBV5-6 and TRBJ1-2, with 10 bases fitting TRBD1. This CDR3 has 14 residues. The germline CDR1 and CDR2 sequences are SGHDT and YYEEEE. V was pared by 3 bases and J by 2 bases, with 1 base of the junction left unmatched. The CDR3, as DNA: TGTGCCAGCAGCTGGGGACAGGGGAACTATGGCTACACCTTC. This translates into CASSWGQGNYGYTF.

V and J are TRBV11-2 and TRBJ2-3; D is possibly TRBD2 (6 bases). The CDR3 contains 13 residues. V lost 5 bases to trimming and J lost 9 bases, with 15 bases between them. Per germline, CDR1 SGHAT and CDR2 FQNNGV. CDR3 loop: CASSLWGGRTQYF. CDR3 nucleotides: TGTGCCAGCAGCCTATGGGGTGGGAGGACGCAGTATTTT.

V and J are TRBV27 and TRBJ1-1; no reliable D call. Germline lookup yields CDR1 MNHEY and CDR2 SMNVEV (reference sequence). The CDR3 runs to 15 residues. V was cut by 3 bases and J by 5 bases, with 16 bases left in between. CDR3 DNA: TGTGCCAGCAGTTTTCACAACTCGGGGAGTACTGAAGCTTTCTTT. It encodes CASSFHNSGSTEAFF.

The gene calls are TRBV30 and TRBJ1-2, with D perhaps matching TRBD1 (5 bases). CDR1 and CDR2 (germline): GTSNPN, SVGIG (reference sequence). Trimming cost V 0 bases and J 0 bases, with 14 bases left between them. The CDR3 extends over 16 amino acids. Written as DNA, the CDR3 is TGTGCCTGGAGTGTTCAGGGCAGCGCCACTAACTATGGCTACACCTTC. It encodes CAWSVQGSATNYGYTF.

The CDR3 nucleotides are TGCGCCAGCAGCTCGCAGGGGGCTGTGGCGGGAGAGTCCTACAATGAGCAGTTCTTC. Translated: CASSSQGAVAGESYNEQFF. V and J are TRBV5-1 and TRBJ2-1, with a tentative D call TRBD1 (8 bases). V lost 3 bases to trimming and J lost 1 base, with 23 bases between them. Germline values: CDR1 SGHRS, CDR2 YFSETQ. The CDR3 is made up of 19 amino acids.

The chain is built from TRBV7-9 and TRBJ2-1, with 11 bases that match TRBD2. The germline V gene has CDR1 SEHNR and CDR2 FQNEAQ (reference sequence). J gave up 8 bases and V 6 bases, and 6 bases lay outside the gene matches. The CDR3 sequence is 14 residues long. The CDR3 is CASRISGGADEQFF. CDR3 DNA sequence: TGTGCCAGCAGGATTAGCGGGGGGGCCGATGAGCAGTTCTTC. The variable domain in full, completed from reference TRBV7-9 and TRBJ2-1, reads DTGVSQNPRHKITKRGQNVTFRCDPISEHNRLYWYRQTLGQGPEFLTYFQNEAQLEKSRLLSDRFSAERPKGSFSTLEIQRTEQGDSAMYLCASRISGGADEQFFGPGTRLTVL.

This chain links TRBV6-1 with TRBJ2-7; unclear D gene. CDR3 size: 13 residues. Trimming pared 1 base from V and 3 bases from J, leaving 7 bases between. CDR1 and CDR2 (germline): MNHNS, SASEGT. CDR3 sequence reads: CASSEGQYYEQYF. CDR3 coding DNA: TGTGCCAGCAGTGAAGGGCAGTACTACGAGCAGTACTTC.

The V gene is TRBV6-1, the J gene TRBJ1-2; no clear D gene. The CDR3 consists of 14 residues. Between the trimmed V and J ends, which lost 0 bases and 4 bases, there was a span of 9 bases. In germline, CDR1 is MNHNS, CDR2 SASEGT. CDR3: CASSEAAILYGYTF. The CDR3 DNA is TGTGCCAGCAGTGAAGCAGCGATTCTCTATGGCTACACCTTC.

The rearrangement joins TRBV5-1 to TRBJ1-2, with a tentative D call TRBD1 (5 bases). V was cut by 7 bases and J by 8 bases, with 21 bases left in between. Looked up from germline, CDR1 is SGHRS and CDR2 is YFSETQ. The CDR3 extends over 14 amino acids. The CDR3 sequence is CASGGTESEGGYTF. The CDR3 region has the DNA TGCGCCAGCGGGGGGACGGAAAGCGAGGGAGGCTACACCTTC.

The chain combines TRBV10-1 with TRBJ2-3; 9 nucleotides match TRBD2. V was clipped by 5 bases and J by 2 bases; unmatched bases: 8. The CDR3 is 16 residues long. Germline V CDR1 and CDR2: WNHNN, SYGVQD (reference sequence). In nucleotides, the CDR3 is TGCGCCAGCAGTCTTTCGCCTAGCGGGGCCACAGATACGCAGTATTTT. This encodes CASSLSPSGATDTQYF.

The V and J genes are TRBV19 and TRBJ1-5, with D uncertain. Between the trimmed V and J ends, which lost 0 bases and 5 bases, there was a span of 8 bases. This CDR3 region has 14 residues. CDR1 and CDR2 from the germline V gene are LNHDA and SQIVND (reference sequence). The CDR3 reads CASSIDGGDQPQHF. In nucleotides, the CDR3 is TGTGCCAGTAGTATAGATGGCGGGGATCAGCCCCAGCATTTT.

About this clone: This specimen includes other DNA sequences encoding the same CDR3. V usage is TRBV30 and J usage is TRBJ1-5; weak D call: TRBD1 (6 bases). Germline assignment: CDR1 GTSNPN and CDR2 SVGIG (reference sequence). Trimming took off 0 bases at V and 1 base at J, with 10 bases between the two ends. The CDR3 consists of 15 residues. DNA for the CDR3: TGTGCCTGGAGTGTACAGGGCAGGAGCAATCAGCCCCAGCATTTT. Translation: CAWSVQGRSNQPQHF. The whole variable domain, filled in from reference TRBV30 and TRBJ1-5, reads SQTIHQWPATLVQPVGSPLSLECTVEGTSNPNLYWYRQAAGRGLQLLFYSVGIGQISSEVPQNLSASRPQDRQFILSSKKLLLSDSGFYLCAWSVQGRSNQPQHFGDGTRLSIL.

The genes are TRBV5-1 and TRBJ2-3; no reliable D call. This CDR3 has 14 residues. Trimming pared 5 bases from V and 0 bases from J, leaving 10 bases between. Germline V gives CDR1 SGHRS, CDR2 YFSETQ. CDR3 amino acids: CASRALTSTDTQYF. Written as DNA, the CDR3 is TGCGCCAGCAGGGCTCTCACCAGCACAGATACGCAGTATTTT.

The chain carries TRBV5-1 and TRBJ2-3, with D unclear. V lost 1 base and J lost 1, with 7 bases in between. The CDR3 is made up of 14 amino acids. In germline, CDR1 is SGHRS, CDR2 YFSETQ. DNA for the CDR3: TGCGCCAGCAGCTTGACTCCGGGCACAGATACGCAGTATTTT. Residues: CASSLTPGTDTQYF.

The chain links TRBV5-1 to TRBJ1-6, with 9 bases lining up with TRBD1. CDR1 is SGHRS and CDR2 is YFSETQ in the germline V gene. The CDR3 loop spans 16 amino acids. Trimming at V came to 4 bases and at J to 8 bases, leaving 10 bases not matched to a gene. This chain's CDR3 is CASSAQTGGIDSPLHF. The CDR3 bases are TGCGCCAGCAGCGCTCAGACAGGGGGTATAGATTCACCCCTCCACTTT.